The next 9 T cell receptor beta chains were all read from a single sample in a study of cytomegalovirus exposure and HLA in healthy donors. Here immunoSEQ multiplex PCR was the method, and the copy in TCRdb shows in-frame clones only, minus some. The profile shows some 260,000 clones, less than 90% of them singletons. The specimen was PBMCs. The receptors here all came from a young man in good health and CMV-seropositive.

This sequence joins TRBV18 and TRBJ2-7; unclear D gene. Deletions cut 3 bases from V and 3 bases from J, with 6 bases between. Germline CDR1 and CDR2: KGHSH and LQKENI. The CDR3 extends over 12 amino acids. Written as DNA, the CDR3 is TGTGCCAGCTCACCTTCTCTCTACGAGCAGTACTTC. It is translated as CASSPSLYEQYF.

The chain links TRBV19 to TRBJ1-1; TRBD1 matches 7 bases. Looked up from germline, CDR1 is LNHDA and CDR2 is SQIVND (reference sequence). Unmatched junction bases numbered 15, after V lost 3 bases and J lost 5 bases. This CDR3 region has 17 residues. CDR3 amino acids: CASSILLALSTGTEAFF. The DNA for the CDR3 is TGTGCCAGTAGTATCCTACTGGCACTCTCGACAGGGACTGAAGCTTTCTTT.

Only one count was recorded for this clone. V usage is TRBV7-2 and J usage is TRBJ2-5, with a weak D call TRBD2 (5 bases). The CDR3 length is 14 residues. The ends were cut back, 1 base at V and 5 bases at J, with 11 bases in the middle. Germline lookup yields CDR1 SGHTA and CDR2 FQGNSA. For the CDR3, the DNA is TGTGCCAGCAGCTTAGGGATTAGCGAGGAGACCCAGTACTTC. Its translation is CASSLGISEETQYF.

The chain uses TRBV6-6 and TRBJ1-1; D call uncertain. Trimming took off 5 bases at V and 7 bases at J, with 8 bases between the two ends. The CDR3 totals 11 residues. Germline loops: CDR1 MNHNY, CDR2 SVGAGI (reference sequence). In DNA, the CDR3 is TGTGCCAGCAGTCACCGTCTTGAAGCTTTCTTT. The encoded protein is CASSHRLEAFF.

J is TRBJ2-7 and V is TRBV5-1, with D maybe TRBD1 (6 bases). The CDR3 is 14 amino acids. Trimming removed 2 bases from V and 5 bases from J, with 14 bases in between. Per germline, CDR1 SGHRS and CDR2 YFSETQ. DNA for the CDR3: TGCGCCAGCAGCTTTACAGGGTCGGCAAACGAGCAGTACTTC. It yields the protein CASSFTGSANEQYF.

This chain joins TRBV7-9 and TRBJ2-7; D is unresolved. V was cut by 0 bases and J by 5 bases, with 11 bases left in between. The CDR3 loop spans 14 amino acids. Germline values: CDR1 SEHNR, CDR2 FQNEAQ (reference sequence). The CDR3 DNA follows: TGTGCCAGCAGCTTAGCGGGCGACGCGGACGAGCAGTACTTC. Residues: CASSLAGDADEQYF. Using reference TRBV7-9 and TRBJ2-7 for the parts outside the CDR3, the full variable domain is DTGVSQNPRHKITKRGQNVTFRCDPISEHNRLYWYRQTLGQGPEFLTYFQNEAQLEKSRLLSDRFSAERPKGSFSTLEIQRTEQGDSAMYLCASSLAGDADEQYFGPGTRLTVT.

This chain uses TRBV6-1 with TRBJ2-7; D is uncertain. CDR1 MNHNS and CDR2 SASEGT come from the germline V gene. This CDR3 region has 15 residues. The V gene lost 0 bases and the J gene lost 3 bases, with 12 bases spanning the gap. The CDR3 region is CASSEALLAYYEQYF. Here the CDR3 DNA reads TGTGCCAGCAGTGAAGCGCTTCTGGCCTACTACGAGCAGTACTTC.

The chain employs TRBV7-8 and TRBJ1-5, with D possibly being TRBD1 (6 bases). This CDR3 is 15 amino acids long. V was clipped by 2 bases and J by 9 bases, with 17 bases between them. The germline V gene encodes CDR1 SGHVS and CDR2 FQNEAQ. DNA for the CDR3: TGTGCCAGCAGCTTACATCAGGGGCCGTCTTGGCCCCAGCATTTT. Amino acids: CASSLHQGPSWPQHF.

The J gene is TRBJ2-3, the V gene TRBV1; the D segment call TRBD2 is taken from the table without a DNA check. TRBV1 is recorded as a pseudogene. This CDR3 is 15 amino acids long. The CDR3 loop reads CTSRAGLASLDTQYF. In nucleotides, the CDR3 is TGCACCAGCAGGGCGGGACTAGCGAGCTTAGATACGCAGTATTTT.